This TCR beta chain is from a study of blood T cell repertoires in COVID-19. Across under 25 US areas, participants ranged in age from 18 to 89 years. Participant-given clinical history determined each cohort assignment. Authors' methods: Amplification from reference gene primers served as the basis for estimated nucleated cell counts. Clones were read by immunoSEQ multiplex PCR, and TCRdb kept only the in-frame ones, dropping some. D and trimming come from the DNA, and the V and J calls and clone size come from that table. Of 200,000 to 300,000 clones in the sample, approximately 86% were seen once. Germline values: CDR1 SGHRS, CDR2 YFSETQ. The length of the CDR3 is 16 residues. Trimming removed 4 bases at V and 2 bases at J, with 18 bases between.

This receptor was taken from a woman between 40 and 50 years old with acute COVID-19. Sequenced input: PBMCs or T cells enriched from blood (not recorded which). The chain couples TRBV5-1 to TRBJ1-1, with D perhaps TRBD1 (5 bases). DNA for the CDR3: TGCGCCAGCAGCCCTATCAGTGGGGCCGTTAACACTGAAGCTTTCTTT. Its protein is CASSPISGAVNTEAFF.